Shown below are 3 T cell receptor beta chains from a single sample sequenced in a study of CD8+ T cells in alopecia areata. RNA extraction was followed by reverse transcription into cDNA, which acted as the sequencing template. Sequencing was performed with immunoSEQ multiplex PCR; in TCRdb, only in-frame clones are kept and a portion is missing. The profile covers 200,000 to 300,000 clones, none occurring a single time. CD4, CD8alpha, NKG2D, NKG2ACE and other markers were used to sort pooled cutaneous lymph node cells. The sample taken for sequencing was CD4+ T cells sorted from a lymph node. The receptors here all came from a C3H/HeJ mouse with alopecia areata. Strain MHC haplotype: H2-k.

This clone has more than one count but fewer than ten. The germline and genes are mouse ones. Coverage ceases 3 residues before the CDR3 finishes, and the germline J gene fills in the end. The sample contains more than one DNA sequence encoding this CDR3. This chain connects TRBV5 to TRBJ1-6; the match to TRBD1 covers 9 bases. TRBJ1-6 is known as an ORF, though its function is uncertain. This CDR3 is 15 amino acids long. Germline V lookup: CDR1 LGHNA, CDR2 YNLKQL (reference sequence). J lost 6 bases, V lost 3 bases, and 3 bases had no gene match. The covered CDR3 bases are TGTGCCAGCAGCCAGGAGGGACAGGGTAATTCGCCC. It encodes CASSQEGQGNSP. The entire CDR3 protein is CASSQEGQGNSPLYF.

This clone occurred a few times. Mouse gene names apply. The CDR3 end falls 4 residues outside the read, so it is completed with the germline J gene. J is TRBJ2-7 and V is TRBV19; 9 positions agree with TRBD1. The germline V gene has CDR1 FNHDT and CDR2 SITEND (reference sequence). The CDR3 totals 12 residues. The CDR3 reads CASKDRGDEQYF. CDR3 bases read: TGTGCCAGCAAGGACAGGGGTGAT.

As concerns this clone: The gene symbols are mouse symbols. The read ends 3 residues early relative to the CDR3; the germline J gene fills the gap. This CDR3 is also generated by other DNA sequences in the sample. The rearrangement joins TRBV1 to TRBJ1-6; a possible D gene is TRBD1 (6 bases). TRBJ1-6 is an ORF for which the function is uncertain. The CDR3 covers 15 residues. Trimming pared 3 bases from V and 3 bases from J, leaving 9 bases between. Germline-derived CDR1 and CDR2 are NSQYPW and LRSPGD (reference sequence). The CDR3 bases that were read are TGCACCTGCAGTGCTGGGACAAACTATAATTCGCCC. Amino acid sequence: CTCSAGTNYNSP. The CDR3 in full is CTCSAGTNYNSPLYF.